This entry lists 17 T cell receptor beta chains sequenced from one sample in a study of shared clonotypes between healthy human individuals. This table comes from immunoSEQ multiplex PCR, and its TCRdb copy is limited to in-frame clones, with some not included. Of 950,000 to 1,100,000 clones in the sample, about 80% were seen once. The sequencing sample was made of memory CD4+ T cells sorted from blood. Stated subset: CD45RA-negative fraction. These receptors were obtained from a young man in good health.

The chain uses TRBV25-1 and TRBJ1-1, with D possibly being TRBD1 (6 bases). Germline CDR1 and CDR2: MGHDK and SYGVNS. The germline V and J ends were trimmed by 6 bases and 4 bases, with 12 bases remaining between them. CDR3 size: 13 residues. This chain's CDR3 is CASRAQGGTEAFF. CDR3 nucleotide sequence: TGTGCCAGCAGGGCACAAGGGGGCACTGAAGCTTTCTTT.

A note on this clone: Different DNA sequences within this sample yield the same CDR3. This sequence joins TRBV11-2 and TRBJ2-5, with TRBD2 matching over 8 bases. Germline-derived CDR1 and CDR2 are SGHAT and FQNNGV. The length of the CDR3 is 14 residues. V trimming: 8 bases; J trimming: 5 bases; junction bases outside the gene matches: 10. CDR3 amino acids: CASSPGLVGETQYF. The CDR3 region has the DNA TGTGCCAGCTCCCCGGGACTAGTCGGGGAGACCCAGTACTTC. Supplemented by reference TRBV11-2 and TRBJ2-5, the full variable domain reads EAGVAQSPRYKIIEKRQSVAFWCNPISGHATLYWYQQILGQGPKLLIQFQNNGVVDDSQLPKDRFSAERLKGVDSTLKIQPAKLEDSAVYLCASSPGLVGETQYFGPGTRLLVL.

The V gene is TRBV6-6, the J gene TRBJ2-7, with a possible D match to TRBD1 (6 bases). This CDR3 comprises 14 residues. Trimming removed 6 bases from V and 2 bases from J, with 14 bases in between. Looked up from germline, CDR1 is MNHNY and CDR2 is SVGAGI (reference sequence). In DNA form, the CDR3 reads TGTGCCAGCAGCTCCGGGACAACTACCTACGAGCAGTACTTC. This gives the protein CASSSGTTTYEQYF.

J is TRBJ1-3 and V is TRBV6-4; 7 bases align to TRBD1. The CDR3 is 18 amino acids. Trimming cost V 6 bases and J 0 bases; bases outside gene matches: 14. Germline CDR1 reads MRHNA; CDR2 reads SNTAGT. In DNA, the CDR3 is TGTGCCAGCAGGAACCGGGACAGACTAACCTCCTCTGGAAACACCATATATTTT. It translates to CASRNRDRLTSSGNTIYF.

V gene TRBV5-8 combines with J gene TRBJ1-1; TRBD1 might be the D (5 bases). Germline assignment: CDR1 SGHTS and CDR2 YDEGEE. The CDR3 length is 14 residues. V lost 0 bases and J lost 4, with 10 bases in between. The CDR3 sequence is CASSLGQLGTEAFF. As DNA, the CDR3 is TGTGCCAGCAGCTTGGGACAGTTGGGCACTGAAGCTTTCTTT.

This sequence joins TRBV30 and TRBJ1-1; TRBD1 might be the D (6 bases). V shed 2 bases and J shed 10 bases, with 11 bases lying between them. From germline, CDR1 is GTSNPN and CDR2 SVGIG (reference sequence). This CDR3 has 11 residues. The DNA for the CDR3 is TGTGCCTGGAGTCCACAGGGCCCAGCTTTCTTT. This gives the protein CAWSPQGPAFF.

This chain uses TRBV30 with TRBJ2-3; perhaps TRBD2 as D (5 bases). The CDR3 is made up of 13 amino acids. Germline CDR1 GTSNPN, CDR2 SVGIG (reference sequence). V gave up 1 base and J gave up 1 base, with 6 bases separating them. The CDR3 spells CAWSAGGTDTQYF. The DNA of the CDR3 is TGTGCCTGGAGTGCCGGGGGCACAGATACGCAGTATTTT. Based on the CDR3 plus reference TRBV30 and TRBJ2-3, the full variable domain is SQTIHQWPATLVQPVGSPLSLECTVEGTSNPNLYWYRQAAGRGLQLLFYSVGIGQISSEVPQNLSASRPQDRQFILSSKKLLLSDSGFYLCAWSAGGTDTQYFGPGTRLTVL.

A remark on this clone: This likely traces to a read error, being one base from a far larger clone. The V call is TRBV6-1, the J call TRBJ2-5, with 9 bases lining up with TRBD1. CDR1 is MNHNS, CDR2 SASEGT, per germline. CDR3 size: 14 residues. CDR3 in DNA: TGTGCCAGCAGCACCGGACAGGGGCGAGAGACCCGGTACTTC. Amino acid sequence: CASSTGQGRETRYF.

With regard to this clone: The same CDR3 is also encoded by other DNA sequences in this sample. The rearrangement joins TRBV7-9 to TRBJ1-1; D uncertain. Germline V gene sequence: CDR1 SEHNR, CDR2 FQNEAQ (reference sequence). Deletions cut 5 bases from V and 6 bases from J, with 10 bases between. This CDR3 comprises 12 residues. Here the CDR3 DNA reads TGTGCCAGCAGCCGAGGTACTCCTGAAGCTTTCTTT. Translating it yields CASSRGTPEAFF.

The chain carries TRBV10-3 and TRBJ1-2; a weak D match, TRBD1 (5 bases). Trimming took 4 bases from V and 0 from J, leaving 9 bases between them. CDR3 length: 14 residues. In germline, CDR1 is ENHRY, CDR2 SYGVKD. The CDR3 nucleotides read TGTGCCATCAGTGGGGACGGTTCTAACTATGGCTACACCTTC. This encodes CAISGDGSNYGYTF.

This chain uses TRBV5-4 with TRBJ2-5, with D tentatively TRBD1 (6 bases). The CDR3 is 13 residues long. The germline V gene encodes CDR1 SGHNT and CDR2 YYREEE (reference sequence). The V end lost 1 base, the J end lost 5 bases, and 9 bases lay between the germline ends. CDR3 protein: CASSLQGWETQYF. In DNA, the CDR3 is TGTGCCAGCAGCTTGCAGGGGTGGGAGACCCAGTACTTC.

This clone was counted between two and nine times. This chain uses TRBV5-5 with TRBJ1-2; possibly TRBD1 for D (5 bases). Germline V lookup: CDR1 SGHKS, CDR2 YYEKEE (reference sequence). V gave up 0 bases and J gave up 7 bases, with 7 bases separating them. The CDR3 runs 12 residues. This CDR3 is CASSLEGVGYTF. The CDR3, as DNA: TGTGCCAGCAGCTTGGAAGGGGTTGGCTACACCTTC.

Only one count was recorded for this clone. The chain employs TRBV6-5 and TRBJ2-7, with a weak D call TRBD2 (7 bases). Deletions cut 7 bases from V and 2 bases from J, with 18 bases between. The CDR3 has 15 amino acids. Germline values: CDR1 MNHEY, CDR2 SVGAGI. CDR3 in amino acids: CASKRVPGGTYEQYF. The DNA for the CDR3 is TGTGCCAGCAAAAGAGTCCCGGGGGGCACCTACGAGCAGTACTTC.

This chain links TRBV6-1 with TRBJ1-2; D possibly corresponds to TRBD1 (6 bases). Germline loops: CDR1 MNHNS, CDR2 SASEGT. The length of the CDR3 is 15 residues. The V end was cut by 2 bases, the J end by 3 bases, with 13 bases between. The CDR3 DNA reads as TGTGCCAGCAGTGAAACCCGGGGGGCACACTATGGCTACACCTTC. It is translated as CASSETRGAHYGYTF.

V gene TRBV30 combines with J gene TRBJ2-7; 7 bases agree with TRBD2. The CDR3 totals 15 residues. The V and J ends lost 0 bases and 0 bases, in that order; junction bases with no gene match: 5. The germline V gene has CDR1 GTSNPN and CDR2 SVGIG (reference sequence). The CDR3 DNA reads as TGTGCCTGGAGTGTTAATAGCGGGCTCTCCTACGAGCAGTACTTC. This translates into CAWSVNSGLSYEQYF.

Concerning this clone: A much larger clone lies a single base off, so this may be a read error. This sequence joins TRBV2 and TRBJ1-1; D gene uncertain. With 4 bases removed from V and 3 bases from J, the gap between germline ends came to 6 bases. CDR3 length equals 12 residues. Germline assignment: CDR1 SNHLY and CDR2 FYNNEI. The CDR3 here is CASSGDYTEAFF. In nucleotides, the CDR3 is TGTGCCAGCAGTGGAGATTACACTGAAGCTTTCTTT. Full variable domain (remainder filled in from reference TRBV2 and TRBJ1-1): EPEVTQTPSHQVTQMGQEVILRCVPISNHLYFYWYRQILGQKVEFLVSFYNNEISEKSEIFDDQFSVERPDGSNFTLKIRSTKLEDSAMYFCASSGDYTEAFFGQGTRLTVV.

This chain links TRBV5-1 with TRBJ2-4; 8 bases line up with TRBD2. V was clipped by 2 bases and J by 7 bases; unmatched bases: 11. The germline V gene encodes CDR1 SGHRS and CDR2 YFSETQ. The CDR3 loop spans 16 amino acids. This CDR3 is CASSLPGTSGLNIQYF. CDR3 DNA sequence: TGCGCCAGCAGCTTACCCGGGACTAGTGGTTTGAACATTCAGTACTTC.